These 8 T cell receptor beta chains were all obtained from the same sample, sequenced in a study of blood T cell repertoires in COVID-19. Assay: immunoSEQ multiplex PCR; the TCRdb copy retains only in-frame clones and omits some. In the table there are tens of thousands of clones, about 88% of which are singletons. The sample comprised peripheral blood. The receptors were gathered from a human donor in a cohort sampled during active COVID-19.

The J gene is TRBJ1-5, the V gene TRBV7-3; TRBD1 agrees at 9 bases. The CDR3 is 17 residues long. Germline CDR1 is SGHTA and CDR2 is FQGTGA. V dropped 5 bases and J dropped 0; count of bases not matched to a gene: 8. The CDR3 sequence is CASSGWTGVDSNQPQHF. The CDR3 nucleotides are TGTGCCAGCAGCGGATGGACAGGGGTTGATAGCAATCAGCCCCAGCATTTT.

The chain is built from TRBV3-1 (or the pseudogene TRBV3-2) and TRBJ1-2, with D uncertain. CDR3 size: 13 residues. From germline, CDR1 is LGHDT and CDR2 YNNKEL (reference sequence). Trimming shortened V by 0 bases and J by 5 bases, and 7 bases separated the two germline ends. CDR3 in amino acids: CASSQESVYGYTF. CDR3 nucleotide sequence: TGTGCCAGCAGCCAAGAATCCGTTTATGGCTACACCTTC.

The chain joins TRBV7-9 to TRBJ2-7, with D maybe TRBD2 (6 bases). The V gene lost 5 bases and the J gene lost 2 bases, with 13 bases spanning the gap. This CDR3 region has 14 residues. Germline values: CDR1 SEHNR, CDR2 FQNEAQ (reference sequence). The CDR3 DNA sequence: TGTGCCAGCAGCCCCATTGGGGGGACCTACGAGCAGTACTTC. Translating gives CASSPIGGTYEQYF.

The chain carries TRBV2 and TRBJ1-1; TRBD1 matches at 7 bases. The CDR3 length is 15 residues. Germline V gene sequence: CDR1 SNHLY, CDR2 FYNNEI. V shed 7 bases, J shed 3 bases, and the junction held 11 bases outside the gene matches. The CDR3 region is CASMRRGRADTEAFF. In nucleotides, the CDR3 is TGTGCCAGCATGCGGAGGGGGCGGGCGGACACTGAAGCTTTCTTT.

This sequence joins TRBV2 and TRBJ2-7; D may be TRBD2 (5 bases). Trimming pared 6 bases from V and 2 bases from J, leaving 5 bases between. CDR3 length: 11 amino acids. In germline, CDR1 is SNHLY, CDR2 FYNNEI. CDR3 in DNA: TGTGCCAGCAGGGGAGCCTACGAGCAGTACTTC. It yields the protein CASRGAYEQYF.

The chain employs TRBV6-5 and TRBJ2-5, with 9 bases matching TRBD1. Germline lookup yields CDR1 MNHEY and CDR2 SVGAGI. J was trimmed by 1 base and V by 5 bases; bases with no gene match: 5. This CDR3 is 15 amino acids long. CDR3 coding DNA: TGTGCCAGCAGTATCTACAGGGGGCGCCAAGAGACCCAGTACTTC. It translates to CASSIYRGRQETQYF.

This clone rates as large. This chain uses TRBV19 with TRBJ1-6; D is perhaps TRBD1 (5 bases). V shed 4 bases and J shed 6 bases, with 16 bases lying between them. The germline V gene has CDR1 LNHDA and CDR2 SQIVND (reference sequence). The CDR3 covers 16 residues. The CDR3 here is CASSTEQVSGNSPLHF. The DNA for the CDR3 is TGTGCCAGTAGTACCGAACAGGTCTCGGGTAATTCACCCCTCCACTTT. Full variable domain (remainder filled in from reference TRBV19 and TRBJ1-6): DGGITQSPKYLFRKEGQNVTLSCEQNLNHDAMYWYRQDPGQGLRLIYYSQIVNDFQKGDIAEGYSVSREKKESFPLTVTSAQKNPTAFYLCASSTEQVSGNSPLHFGNGTRLTVT.

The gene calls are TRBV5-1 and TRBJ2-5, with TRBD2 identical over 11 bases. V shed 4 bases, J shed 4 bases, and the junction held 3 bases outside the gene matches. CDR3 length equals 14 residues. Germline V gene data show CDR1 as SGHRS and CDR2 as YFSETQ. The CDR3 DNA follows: TGCGCCAGCAGCCGCGGGACTAGCGGAGAGACCCAGTACTTC. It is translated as CASSRGTSGETQYF.